This TCR beta chain was retrieved from a study of blood T cell repertoires in COVID-19. This CDR3 is built from 12 residues. V was pared by 3 bases and J by 15 bases, with 8 bases of the junction left unmatched. The germline CDR1 and CDR2 sequences are ENHRY and SYGVKD. TCRdb keeps only in-frame clones here, not all; method: immunoSEQ multiplex PCR. The sample has some 330,000 clones; approximately 87% are singletons. The chain employs TRBV10-3 and TRBJ2-4; 7 bases agree with TRBD1. This receptor was obtained from a woman in her forties or fifties with active or convalescent COVID-19. Sample: peripheral blood. CDR3 nucleotide sequence: TGTGCCATCAGTGACGACAGGGAAGAAAGGTACTTC. Amino acids: CAISDDREERYF.